A single T cell receptor beta chain is shown here with its context. This clone was seen more than once but under ten times. Its antigen is currently not known. Base qualities are not provided; no much larger clone lies one nucleotide away. These data belong to a study of radiotherapy plus CTLA-4 blockade in lung cancer (dated by TCRdb to 2017 to 2018). Describing the broader study: Among the enrolled patients, about 19% had an objective response, and roughly 30% reached disease control. Broad study findings and their caveats: After treatment with radiotherapy and ipilimumab, TCR clones that came from tumors expanded in the peripheral blood. Increased serum interferon-beta after radiation, together with early dynamic changes in blood T cell clones, were reported to be the strongest predictors of response.

Libraries were built with the immunoSEQ multiplex PCR assay. The clones in this table, taken by TCRdb from immuneACCESS, are in-frame only. Not every clone is retained; where verified, under half of the shortfall comes from an unresolved V gene, and the cause of the rest is unknown. The sample table contains tens of thousands of clones; only one count was recorded for around 79% of them. The leading ten clones occupy 7.5% to 8% of the sample. The CDR1 and CDR2 encoded by the germline V gene (reference sequence) are GTSNPN and SVGIG. Trimming removed 3 bases from V and 8 bases from J, leaving 10 bases between the germline ends. The cysteine opens and the phenylalanine closes a CDR3 of 11 amino acids. Only the CDR3 part of the read is kept: 33 bases, read in frame from the first base. The study evaluated CTLA-4 blockade (ipilimumab) given together with focal radiation therapy in patients who had chemo-refractory metastatic non-small-cell lung cancer.

This receptor chain uses TRBV30 and TRBJ1-2, with the D gene too uncertain to name. The TCR originated in a human donor with non-small cell lung cancer who had stable disease on radiotherapy plus ipilimumab. The specimen was peripheral blood, collected from a patient treated with radiotherapy plus ipilimumab. The DNA reads as follows: TGTGCCTGGAGGATACTGGGGGGCTACACCTTC. Its protein product is CAWRILGGYTF.